Below, 14 T cell receptor beta chains from the same sample are listed, as sequenced in a study of blood T cells in healthy people across ages. Together with a sample-barcoded 5' primer, a J-beta primer mix was included in a second PCR lasting about 6 to 11 cycles. TCRdb analysed the 5' RACE reads with MiXCR anew, one entry per CDR3 protein. The sample records 1.8 million or so distinct CDR3 sequences, about 39% being singletons. The sample taken for sequencing was blood. The receptors here all came from a human donor in good health.

The CDR3 loop reads CSAREDGEQFF. CDR3 DNA: TGCAGTGCTAGGGAGGATGGTGAGCAGTTCTTC. The chain is built from TRBV20-1 and TRBJ2-1; D is perhaps TRBD2 (5 bases). Between the trimmed V and J ends, which lost 3 bases and 9 bases, there was a span of 9 bases. CDR3 size: 11 residues. CDR1 and CDR2 from the germline V gene are DFQATT and SNEGSKA (reference sequence).

The V and J genes are TRBV20-1 and TRBJ2-7; D may be TRBD1 (8 bases). The CDR3 extends over 14 amino acids. Per the germline V gene, CDR1 is DFQATT and CDR2 is SNEGSKA (reference sequence). V was pared by 5 bases and J by 5 bases, with 19 bases between. CDR3 DNA sequence: TGCAGTGCTGGACGAGGACAGGGAGGGGACGAGCAGTACTTC. Translation: CSAGRGQGGDEQYF.

This clonotype was seen a few times. The chain couples TRBV20-1 to TRBJ1-1; no clear D gene. Trimming pared 0 bases from V and 1 base from J, leaving 12 bases between. The CDR3 length is 15 residues. Germline lookup yields CDR1 DFQATT and CDR2 SNEGSKA (reference sequence). In DNA form, the CDR3 reads TGCAGTGCTAGAGATCTGATAACAGCGAACACTGAAGCTTTCTTT. It is translated as CSARDLITANTEAFF.

The V and J genes are TRBV6-5 and TRBJ1-2; D gene uncertain. Trimming removed 5 bases at V and 6 bases at J, with 22 bases between. Germline V lookup: CDR1 MNHEY, CDR2 SVGAGI. The CDR3 is 16 residues long. The DNA for the CDR3 is TGTGCCAGCAGTCGGAGTTCCGTGGTGTTTTCCCATGGCTACACCTTC. Protein sequence: CASSRSSVVFSHGYTF.

The rearrangement joins TRBV7-3 to TRBJ2-5; D uncertain. Germline V gene lookup returns CDR1 SGHTA and CDR2 FQGTGA. This CDR3 spans 13 amino acids. The germline V and J ends were trimmed by 2 bases and 0 bases, with 4 bases remaining between them. CDR3 bases: TGTGCCAGCAGCTTATGGGACCAAGAGACCCAGTACTTC. The encoded protein is CASSLWDQETQYF.

In its sample, this clonotype was seen a few times. The chain couples TRBV7-7 to TRBJ2-5; D gene unclear. CDR1 is SSHAT, CDR2 FNYEAQ, per germline (reference sequence). V dropped 8 bases and J dropped 2 bases, with 12 bases sitting between them. This CDR3 is 13 amino acids long. The CDR3 nucleotides read TGTGCCAGCCGGTCCAGCGCACAAGAGACCCAGTACTTC. Its translation: CASRSSAQETQYF.

This sequence joins TRBV5-1 and TRBJ2-3; either TRBD1 or TRBD2 may fit D (6 bases each). The V end was cut by 2 bases, the J end by 4 bases, with 14 bases between. Germline V CDR1 and CDR2: SGHRS, YFSETQ. This CDR3 is built from 15 residues. The CDR3 reads CASSLYGGSADTQYF. DNA for the CDR3: TGCGCCAGCAGCTTATACGGGGGCAGCGCAGATACGCAGTATTTT.

This chain joins TRBV6-6 and TRBJ2-7; D might be TRBD1 (5 bases). Trimming took 7 bases from V and 2 from J, leaving 15 bases between them. Germline CDR1 MNHNY, CDR2 SVGAGI (reference sequence). The CDR3 sequence is 14 residues long. CDR3 protein: CASIKQGSPYEQYF. The CDR3 DNA is TGTGCCAGCATTAAGCAGGGATCCCCCTACGAGCAGTACTTC.

This clonotype showed up just a few times. DNA for the CDR3: TGTGCCAGCAGCTTAGGAAGCGGGGGGCCTATTCAGAATGAGCAGTTCTTC. It specifies CASSLGSGGPIQNEQFF. V gene TRBV7-9 combines with J gene TRBJ2-1, with 9 bases identical to TRBD2. Germline-derived CDR1 and CDR2 are SEHNR and FQNEAQ (reference sequence). V lost 1 base, J lost 7 bases, and 11 bases stayed unmatched. This CDR3 has 17 residues.

The J gene is TRBJ1-2, the V gene TRBV6-6, with D tentatively TRBD1 (5 bases). V was shortened by 5 bases and J by 6 bases, with 13 bases between the two germline ends. CDR3 length equals 13 residues. Germline-derived CDR1 and CDR2 are MNHNY and SVGAGI (reference sequence). The CDR3 DNA is TGTGCCAGCAGTCCGGGGGAATTTGATGGCTACACCTTC. As protein: CASSPGEFDGYTF.

This clonotype turned up a few times. The V and J genes are TRBV6-6 and TRBJ2-3; D unclear. CDR1 and CDR2 from the germline V gene are MNHNY and SVGAGI (reference sequence). This CDR3 spans 14 amino acids. V shed 3 bases and J shed 3 bases, with 10 bases lying between them. Written as DNA, the CDR3 is TGTGCCAGCAGTTATCGGTTGGCTACAGATACGCAGTATTTT. Its protein product is CASSYRLATDTQYF.

This chain links TRBV10-3 with TRBJ2-5; 14 positions match TRBD2. The CDR3 runs 14 residues. Germline V gene sequence: CDR1 ENHRY, CDR2 SYGVKD. Trimming at V came to 10 bases and at J to 4 bases, leaving 5 bases not matched to a gene. As DNA, the CDR3 is TGTGCCACGCAGGGGACTAGCGGGAGAGAGACCCAGTACTTC. Amino acid sequence: CATQGTSGRETQYF.

V is TRBV9 and J is TRBJ2-5, with D perhaps TRBD2 (6 bases). Germline assignment: CDR1 SGDLS and CDR2 YYNGEE. Trimming took 3 bases from V and 0 from J, leaving 15 bases between them. CDR3 length equals 16 residues. The CDR3 region has the DNA TGTGCCAGCAGCGCAACCAGCGGGTGGGACCAAGAGACCCAGTACTTC. Amino acids: CASSATSGWDQETQYF.

The chain couples TRBV29-1 to TRBJ2-3; 7 nucleotides align to TRBD2. V shed 4 bases, J shed 2 bases, and the junction held 3 bases outside the gene matches. The CDR3 runs to 13 residues. The germline CDR1 and CDR2 sequences are SQVTM and ANQGSEA. This chain's CDR3 is CSVGTRLTDTQYF. In nucleotides, the CDR3 is TGCAGCGTTGGGACTAGGCTCACAGATACGCAGTATTTT.